Shown below are 9 T cell receptor beta chains from a single sample sequenced in a study of a mutant IDH1 vaccine in newly diagnosed glioma. Antigens of these TCRs are unknown. Time point described: week 35, safety follow-up. Doses consisted of 300 ug of mutant IDH1 20-mer peptide each, paired with topical imiquimod. Some clones are missing from TCRdb's copy, which holds only in-frame ones; the method was immunoSEQ multiplex PCR. There are about 60,000 clones in the sample; approximately 80% occur only once, and roughly 4% lies in the top ten. Sample: PBMCs, taken from a glioma patient whose treatment included an IDH1 peptide vaccine. The source of these receptors is a man aged 25-40 years with glioma.

V is TRBV7-9 and J is TRBJ1-1; tentative D call: TRBD1 (5 bases). With 1 base removed from V and 11 bases from J, the gap between germline ends came to 17 bases. This CDR3 is built from 14 residues. Germline V gene sequence: CDR1 SEHNR, CDR2 FQNEAQ (reference sequence). The CDR3 sequence is CASSLVDFAGEAFF. The CDR3 DNA reads as TGTGCCAGCAGCTTAGTTGATTTTGCGGGGGAGGCTTTCTTT.

The J gene is TRBJ2-2, the V gene TRBV18; D is perhaps TRBD1 (5 bases). Germline CDR1 reads KGHSH; CDR2 reads LQKENI. The CDR3 loop spans 16 amino acids. V dropped 4 bases and J dropped 1 base, with 13 bases sitting between them. In DNA form, the CDR3 reads TGTGCCAGCTCACGAGGAACAGGAAGGAACACCGGGGAGCTGTTTTTT. It specifies CASSRGTGRNTGELFF.

This chain's CDR3 is CASSQYRRQGCSPLHF. Written as DNA, the CDR3 is TGCGCCAGCAGTCAATATCGCCGACAGGGTTGTTCACCCCTCCACTTT. This rearrangement joins TRBV23-1 to TRBJ1-6; 7 nucleotides align to TRBD1. TRBV23-1 counts as an open reading frame of uncertain function. The J segment lost 9 bases and the V segment lost 1 base, leaving 9 bases of the junction unmatched. The CDR3 is 16 residues long.

This rearrangement joins TRBV19 to TRBJ2-2, with 8 bases fitting TRBD1. V lost 5 bases and J lost 5; bases outside the gene matches: 4. The CDR3 sequence is 14 residues long. The germline V gene encodes CDR1 LNHDA and CDR2 SQIVND (reference sequence). CDR3 loop: CASSDRGWTGELFF. The CDR3 DNA sequence: TGTGCCAGTAGTGACAGGGGTTGGACCGGGGAGCTGTTTTTT.

This sequence joins TRBV15 and TRBJ1-1; no definite D call. The CDR3 consists of 13 residues. With 0 bases removed from V and 3 bases from J, the gap between germline ends came to 5 bases. The germline CDR1 and CDR2 sequences are LNHNV and YYDKDF (reference sequence). CDR3 protein: CATSRDSYTEAFF. For the CDR3, the DNA is TGTGCCACCAGCAGAGACAGTTACACTGAAGCTTTCTTT. The full variable domain, with the rest looked up from reference TRBV15 and TRBJ1-1, is DAMVIQNPRYQVTQFGKPVTLSCSQTLNHNVMYWYQQKSSQAPKLLFHYYDKDFNNEADTPDNFQSRRPNTSFCFLDIRSPGLGDTAMYLCATSRDSYTEAFFGQGTRLTVV.

The J gene is TRBJ2-7, the V gene TRBV2, with TRBD1 matching over 7 bases. V lost 6 bases, J lost 3 bases, and 5 bases stayed unmatched. This CDR3 region has 13 residues. Germline values: CDR1 SNHLY, CDR2 FYNNEI. The CDR3 here is CASRWDSLYEQYF. The CDR3 coding sequence is TGTGCCAGCAGATGGGACAGTCTCTACGAGCAGTACTTC. The variable domain in full, with the rest retrieved from reference TRBV2 and TRBJ2-7, is EPEVTQTPSHQVTQMGQEVILRCVPISNHLYFYWYRQILGQKVEFLVSFYNNEISEKSEIFDDQFSVERPDGSNFTLKIRSTKLEDSAMYFCASRWDSLYEQYFGPGTRLTVT.

The J gene is TRBJ1-4, the V gene TRBV7-9, with unresolved D. Trimming removed 5 bases from V and 1 base from J, with 17 bases in between. The V gene's germline CDR1 is SEHNR and CDR2 FQNEAQ (reference sequence). The CDR3 loop spans 17 amino acids. The CDR3 protein is CASSTWGEGLTNEKLFF. The CDR3 DNA reads TGTGCCAGCAGCACATGGGGAGAAGGGTTAACTAATGAAAAACTGTTTTTT. Looking up the rest from reference TRBV7-9 and TRBJ1-4 gives the full variable domain: DTGVSQNPRHKITKRGQNVTFRCDPISEHNRLYWYRQTLGQGPEFLTYFQNEAQLEKSRLLSDRFSAERPKGSFSTLEIQRTEQGDSAMYLCASSTWGEGLTNEKLFFGSGTQLSVL.

This clone occurred once. The gene calls are TRBV6-5 and TRBJ2-5; D remains unclear. The germline V gene encodes CDR1 MNHEY and CDR2 SVGAGI. CDR3 length equals 15 residues. V lost 0 bases, J lost 1 base, and 9 bases lay in between. The CDR3 DNA reads as TGTGCCAGCAGTTACTCCGGCCAGATCCAAGAGACCCAGTACTTC. Its protein product is CASSYSGQIQETQYF.

This sequence joins TRBV5-1 and TRBJ1-2; unclear D gene. Germline assignment: CDR1 SGHRS and CDR2 YFSETQ. V was trimmed by 0 bases and J by 9 bases, leaving 12 bases between them. The CDR3 extends over 13 amino acids. This CDR3 reads CASSLDFEGRYTF. CDR3 coding DNA: TGCGCCAGCAGCTTGGACTTTGAGGGCCGCTACACCTTC.